These 23 T cell receptor beta chains were sequenced from one sample in a study of T-cell memory formation after mild COVID-19. TCRdb re-called the 5' RACE reads with MiXCR, one entry per CDR3 protein. The sample consists of a few hundred thousand distinct CDR3 sequences, over 9% of them appearing once. The sequenced material came from PBMCs or a T cell subset sorted from them (not recorded which). All receptors come from a man younger than 30 who had mild COVID-19 (a few samples of this study predate the infection). Cell type and time point are not known.

This chain links TRBV7-2 with TRBJ1-4; unclear D gene. V dropped 1 base and J dropped 7 bases, with 4 bases sitting between them. Germline V CDR1 and CDR2: SGHTA, FQGNSA. This CDR3 is 12 amino acids long. The CDR3 is CASSLGIEKLFF. DNA for the CDR3: TGTGCCAGCAGCTTAGGGATTGAAAAACTGTTTTTT.

This clonotype was picked up a small number of times. This sequence joins TRBV18 and TRBJ2-5, with TRBD2 matching over 8 bases. Germline values: CDR1 KGHSH, CDR2 LQKENI. The CDR3 totals 15 residues. The V gene end was trimmed by 3 bases and the J gene end by 4 bases; junction bases not matched to a gene: 7. CDR3 loop: CASSPSGGPGETQYF. The CDR3, as DNA: TGTGCCAGCTCACCTTCGGGGGGGCCGGGAGAGACCCAGTACTTC. Full variable domain (missing parts from reference TRBV18 and TRBJ2-5): NAGVMQNPRHLVRRRGQEARLRCSPMKGHSHVYWYRQLPEEGLKFMVYLQKENIIDESGMPKERFSAEFPKEGPSILRIQQVVRGDSAAYFCASSPSGGPGETQYFGPGTRLLVL.

This clonotype appeared a single time. The chain joins TRBV5-6 to TRBJ2-1; D is ambiguous. Trimming removed 3 bases at V and 9 bases at J, with 7 bases between. Germline lookup yields CDR1 SGHDT and CDR2 YYEEEE. This CDR3 region has 11 residues. The DNA of the CDR3 is TGTGCCAGCAGCTCTGACGGTGAGCAGTTCTTC. Residues: CASSSDGEQFF.

This clonotype was seen ten or more times. The chain employs TRBV5-4 and TRBJ2-5, with TRBD2 as a possible D gene (6 bases). The germline gives CDR1 SGHNT, CDR2 YYREEE (reference sequence). The CDR3 covers 14 residues. Trimming took 0 bases from V and 4 from J, leaving 10 bases between them. DNA for the CDR3: TGTGCCAGCAGCTTGGGATTAGCGGCAGAGACCCAGTACTTC. This translates into CASSLGLAAETQYF.

This clonotype was observed a handful of times. The chain combines TRBV21-1 with TRBJ2-7; the table's TRBD1 call for D was not verified on the DNA. TRBV21-1 is termed a pseudogene. CDR3 size: 14 residues. The CDR3 bases are TGTGCCAGCAGCAAAGCGGGGGGGCCGGGCGAGCAGTACGTC. It is translated as CASSKAGGPGEQYV.

The genes are TRBV27 and TRBJ1-5; 9 bases match TRBD1. This CDR3 is built from 15 residues. Germline CDR1 reads MNHEY; CDR2 reads SMNVEV (reference sequence). The ends lost 7 bases at V and 4 bases at J; junction bases unmatched: 8. CDR3 sequence reads: CASKGQGQGNQPQHF. CDR3 sequence (DNA): TGTGCCAGCAAGGGACAGGGCCAGGGTAATCAGCCCCAGCATTTT.

This clonotype has more than one count but fewer than ten. V and J are TRBV18 and TRBJ2-7; D remains ambiguous. V shed 3 bases and J shed 2 bases, with 14 bases lying between them. This CDR3 contains 15 residues. CDR1 is KGHSH, CDR2 LQKENI, per germline. The CDR3 DNA reads as TGTGCCAGCTCACCCGACCCCGGTCCCACCTACGAGCAGTACTTC. Residues: CASSPDPGPTYEQYF.

This clonotype was detected a few times. The rearrangement uses TRBV7-8 and TRBJ2-5; 9 positions match TRBD2. The CDR3 loop spans 16 amino acids. CDR1 is SGHVS, CDR2 FQNEAQ, per germline. V shed 1 base, J shed 5 bases, and the junction held 8 bases outside the gene matches. As DNA, the CDR3 is TGTGCCAGCAGCTTAGTTGCGGGGGGGCCCACGGAGACCCAGTACTTC. It is translated as CASSLVAGGPTETQYF.

This clonotype has just a few counts. The rearrangement joins TRBV7-2 to TRBJ2-2; 12 bases are a match to TRBD1. With V trimmed by 7 bases and J by 6 bases, 3 bases remained unmatched. The CDR3 length is 14 residues. The germline gives CDR1 SGHTA, CDR2 FQGNSA. The CDR3 here is CASTRDRGPGELFF. The CDR3 region has the DNA TGTGCCAGCACCCGGGACAGGGGGCCCGGGGAGCTGTTTTTT.

The gene calls are TRBV12-3 or TRBV12-4 and TRBJ2-7; 7 nucleotides match TRBD1. The CDR3 sequence is 15 residues long. V lost 6 bases, J lost 0 bases, and 8 bases stayed unmatched. CDR3 region: CASSPKGQLSYEQYF. As DNA, the CDR3 is TGTGCCAGCAGCCCTAAGGGACAGCTCTCCTACGAGCAGTACTTC.

This rearrangement joins TRBV7-8 to TRBJ1-5; no definite D call. The CDR3 has 16 amino acids. With 1 base removed from V and 1 base from J, the gap between germline ends came to 11 bases. CDR1 is SGHVS, CDR2 FQNEAQ, per germline. DNA of the CDR3: TGTGCCAGCAGCTTAGATTATTTTGGGAGCAATCAGCCCCAGCATTTT. Translation: CASSLDYFGSNQPQHF.

Notes on this clonotype: Without the conserved terminal phenylalanine or tryptophan, this CDR3 likely stems from a read error. The chain combines TRBV5-1 with TRBJ1-2; no clear D. Per germline, CDR1 SGHRS and CDR2 YFSETQ. Trimming took off 2 bases at V and 0 bases at J, with 14 bases between the two ends. The CDR3 runs to 16 residues. The CDR3 region has the DNA TGCGCCAGCAGCTTCGGTTCAAGGGAATCTAACTATGGCTACACCTTA. This codes for CASSFGSRESNYGYTL.

This clonotype turned up a few times. J is TRBJ1-5 and V is TRBV19; 8 bases match TRBD1. Trimming took 6 bases from V and 7 from J; bases not matched to a gene: 8. The CDR3 is 14 residues long. Germline V gene lookup returns CDR1 LNHDA and CDR2 SQIVND (reference sequence). Here the CDR3 DNA reads TGTGCCAGTAGCCGCGGACAGGGCTCGCAGCCCCAGCATTTT. Translated, it gives CASSRGQGSQPQHF.

V is TRBV11-2 and J is TRBJ2-7; D is unresolved. The CDR3 extends over 14 amino acids. Germline CDR1 is SGHAT and CDR2 is FQNNGV. V lost 3 bases to trimming and J lost 0 bases, with 9 bases between them. CDR3 amino acids: CASSFTVSSYEQYF. CDR3 coding DNA: TGTGCCAGCAGCTTCACAGTGAGCTCCTACGAGCAGTACTTC.

The gene calls are TRBV18 and TRBJ1-1; a possible D gene is TRBD1 (5 bases). The V and J ends lost 1 base and 4 bases respectively, with 16 bases between them. The CDR3 consists of 16 residues. Looked up from germline, CDR1 is KGHSH and CDR2 is LQKENI. CDR3 region: CASSPRNIVGGTEAFF. Written as DNA, the CDR3 is TGTGCCAGCTCACCACGGAACATAGTCGGGGGCACTGAAGCTTTCTTT. Using reference TRBV18 and TRBJ1-1 for the parts outside the CDR3, the full variable domain is NAGVMQNPRHLVRRRGQEARLRCSPMKGHSHVYWYRQLPEEGLKFMVYLQKENIIDESGMPKERFSAEFPKEGPSILRIQQVVRGDSAAYFCASSPRNIVGGTEAFFGQGTRLTVV.

The chain links TRBV6-6 to TRBJ2-3; D unresolved. With 4 bases removed from V and 2 bases from J, the gap between germline ends came to 10 bases. Germline CDR1 is MNHNY and CDR2 is SVGAGI (reference sequence). This CDR3 comprises 14 residues. The CDR3 DNA is TGTGCCAGCAGTTCCTCGACGGACACAGATACGCAGTATTTT. It yields the protein CASSSSTDTDTQYF.

The chain links TRBV6-5 to TRBJ2-7; D is ambiguous. The CDR3 is 15 residues long. Trimming took 0 bases from V and 2 from J, leaving 11 bases between them. The V gene's germline CDR1 is MNHEY and CDR2 SVGAGI. Here the CDR3 DNA reads TGTGCCAGCAGTTACTCCAATACTGGAGCCTACGAGCAGTACTTC. Its protein product is CASSYSNTGAYEQYF.

The chain carries TRBV5-1 and TRBJ1-2, with no clear D. This CDR3 has 15 amino acids. Between the trimmed V and J ends, which lost 4 bases and 3 bases, there was a span of 16 bases. In germline, CDR1 is SGHRS, CDR2 YFSETQ. Written as DNA, the CDR3 is TGCGCCAGCAGCCCAGCATCCGGGTTTCACTATGGCTACACCTTC. Protein: CASSPASGFHYGYTF.

The chain employs TRBV5-1 and TRBJ1-6, with 9 bases that match TRBD1. J was trimmed by 5 bases and V by 2 bases; bases with no gene match: 5. CDR1 is SGHRS, CDR2 YFSETQ, per germline. CDR3 length equals 16 residues. The CDR3 sequence is CASSFTGGAHNSPLHF. CDR3 nucleotides: TGCGCCAGCAGCTTCACAGGGGGCGCCCATAATTCACCCCTCCACTTT.

This clonotype has only a few counts. This chain uses TRBV4-2 with TRBJ2-7; 10 bases fit TRBD2. There are 15 residues in the CDR3. Losses at the gene ends were 2 bases for V and 5 bases for J; bases not matched to a gene: 6. The germline CDR1 and CDR2 sequences are LGHNA and YNFKEQ. The CDR3 protein is CASSQLSGGANEQYF. For the CDR3, the DNA is TGTGCCAGCAGCCAATTAAGCGGGGGGGCCAACGAGCAGTACTTC.

The CDR3 region has the DNA TGTGCCAGTCGAACAACAGATACGCAGTATTTT. It codes for CASRTTDTQYF. The chain is built from TRBV25-1 and TRBJ2-3; the D is unclear. V shed 9 bases and J shed 3 bases, with 7 bases lying between them. From germline, CDR1 is MGHDK and CDR2 SYGVNS. This CDR3 spans 11 amino acids.

The chain combines TRBV7-6 with TRBJ1-1; D not certain. V was cut by 0 bases and J by 4 bases, with 15 bases left in between. The CDR3 runs to 16 residues. Germline V gene data show CDR1 as SGHVS and CDR2 as FNYEAQ. CDR3 protein: CASSLAVTMTVTEAFF. In nucleotides, the CDR3 is TGTGCCAGCAGCTTAGCGGTTACAATGACTGTCACTGAAGCTTTCTTT.

The chain links TRBV6-2 or TRBV6-3 to TRBJ2-7, with 10 bases matching TRBD1. The CDR3 runs to 14 residues. CDR1 is MNHEY and CDR2 is SVGEGT in the germline V gene. The J segment lost 6 bases and the V segment lost 3 bases, leaving 5 bases of the junction unmatched. CDR3 sequence (DNA): TGTGCCAGCAGTTATAGGGGACAGGGGCGCGAGCAGTACGTC. This translates into CASSYRGQGREQYV.